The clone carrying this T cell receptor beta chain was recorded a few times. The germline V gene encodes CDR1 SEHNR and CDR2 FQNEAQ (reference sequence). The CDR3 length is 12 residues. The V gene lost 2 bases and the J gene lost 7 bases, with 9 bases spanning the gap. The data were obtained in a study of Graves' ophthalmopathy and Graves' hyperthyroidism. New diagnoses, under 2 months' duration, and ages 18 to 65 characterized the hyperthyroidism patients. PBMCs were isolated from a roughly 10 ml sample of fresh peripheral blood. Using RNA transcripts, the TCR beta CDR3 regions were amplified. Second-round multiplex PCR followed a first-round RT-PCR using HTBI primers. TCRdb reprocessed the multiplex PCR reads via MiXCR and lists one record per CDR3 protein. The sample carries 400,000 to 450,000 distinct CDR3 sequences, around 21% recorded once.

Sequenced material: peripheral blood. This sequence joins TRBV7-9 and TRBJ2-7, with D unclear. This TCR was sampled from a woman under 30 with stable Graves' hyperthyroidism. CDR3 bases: TGTGCCAGCAGCTTATTTGGGGTGGAGCAGTACTTC. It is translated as CASSLFGVEQYF. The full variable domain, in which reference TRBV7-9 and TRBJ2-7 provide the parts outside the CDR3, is DTGVSQNPRHKITKRGQNVTFRCDPISEHNRLYWYRQTLGQGPEFLTYFQNEAQLEKSRLLSDRFSAERPKGSFSTLEIQRTEQGDSAMYLCASSLFGVEQYFGPGTRLTVT.